The clone carrying this T cell receptor beta chain was picked up many times. The antigen is unknown. This sample is drawn from a study of T-cell memory formation after mild COVID-19. Study results and limitations: Clones that contracted from day 15 to 85 had balanced CD4/CD8; later expanders were CD4+ biased.

5'RACE with constant-segment primers yielded barcoded, UMI-tagged TCR alpha and TCR beta cDNA libraries. TCRdb reprocessed the 5' RACE reads with MiXCR, giving one entry per CDR3 protein. Here the sample spans 100,000 to 120,000 distinct CDR3 sequences, over 15% being singletons. This CDR3 is 13 amino acids long. Trimming left V 3 bases short and J 1 base short, with 6 bases between. The germline gives CDR1 SEHNR, CDR2 FQNEAQ (reference sequence). Sample: PBMCs or a T cell subset sorted from them (not recorded which). The clonotype comes from a man between 18 and 29 years old who had mild COVID-19 (a few samples of this study predate the infection). Cell type and time point are not known. The chain uses TRBV7-9 and TRBJ1-1; no firm D call. CDR3 coding DNA: TGTGCCAGCAGCTTTGACCCGAACACTGAAGCTTTCTTT. Protein product: CASSFDPNTEAFF. Full variable domain (remainder filled in from reference TRBV7-9 and TRBJ1-1): DTGVSQNPRHKITKRGQNVTFRCDPISEHNRLYWYRQTLGQGPEFLTYFQNEAQLEKSRLLSDRFSAERPKGSFSTLEIQRTEQGDSAMYLCASSFDPNTEAFFGQGTRLTVV.